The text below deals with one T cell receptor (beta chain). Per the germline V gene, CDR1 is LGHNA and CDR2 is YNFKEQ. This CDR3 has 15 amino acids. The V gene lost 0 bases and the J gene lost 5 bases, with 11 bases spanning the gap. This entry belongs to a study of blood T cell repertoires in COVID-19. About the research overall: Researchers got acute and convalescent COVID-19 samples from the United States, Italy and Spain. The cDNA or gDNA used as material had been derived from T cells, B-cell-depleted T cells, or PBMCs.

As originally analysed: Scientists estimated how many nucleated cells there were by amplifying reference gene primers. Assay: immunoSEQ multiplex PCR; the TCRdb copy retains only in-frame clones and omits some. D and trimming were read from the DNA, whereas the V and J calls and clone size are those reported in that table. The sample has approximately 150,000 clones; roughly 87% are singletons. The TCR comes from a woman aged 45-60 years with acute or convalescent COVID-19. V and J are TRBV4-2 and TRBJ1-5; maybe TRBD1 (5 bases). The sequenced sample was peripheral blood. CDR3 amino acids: CASSQDQWGDQPQHF. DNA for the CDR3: TGTGCCAGCAGCCAAGATCAATGGGGCGATCAGCCCCAGCATTTT.